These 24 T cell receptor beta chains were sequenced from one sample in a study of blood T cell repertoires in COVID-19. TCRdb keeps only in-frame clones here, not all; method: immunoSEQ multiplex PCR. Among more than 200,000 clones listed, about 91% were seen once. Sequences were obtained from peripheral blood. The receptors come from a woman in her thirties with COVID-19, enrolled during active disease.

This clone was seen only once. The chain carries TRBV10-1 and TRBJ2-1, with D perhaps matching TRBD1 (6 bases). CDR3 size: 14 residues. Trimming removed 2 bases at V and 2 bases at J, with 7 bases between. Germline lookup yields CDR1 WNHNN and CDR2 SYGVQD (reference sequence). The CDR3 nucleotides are TGCGCCAGCAGTGAGCCAGGGGCCTACAATGAGCAGTTCTTC. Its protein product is CASSEPGAYNEQFF.

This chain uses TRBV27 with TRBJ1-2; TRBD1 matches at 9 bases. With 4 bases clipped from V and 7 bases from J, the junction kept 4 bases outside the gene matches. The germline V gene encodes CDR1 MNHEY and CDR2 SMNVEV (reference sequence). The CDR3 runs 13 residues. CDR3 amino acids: CASSSQGARGYTF. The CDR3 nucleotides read TGTGCCAGCAGTTCACAGGGGGCCCGTGGCTACACCTTC.

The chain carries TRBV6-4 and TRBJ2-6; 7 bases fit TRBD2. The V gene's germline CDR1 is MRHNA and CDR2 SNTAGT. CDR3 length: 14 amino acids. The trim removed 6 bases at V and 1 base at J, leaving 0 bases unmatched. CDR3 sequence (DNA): TGTGCCAGCAGGCGGGAGTCTGGGGCCAACGTCCTGACTTTC. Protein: CASRRESGANVLTF.

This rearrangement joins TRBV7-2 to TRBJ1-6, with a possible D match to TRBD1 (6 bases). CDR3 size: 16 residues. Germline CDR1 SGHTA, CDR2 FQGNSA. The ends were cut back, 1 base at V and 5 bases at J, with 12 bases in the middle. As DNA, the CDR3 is TGTGCCAGCAGCTTAGGGGCAGGGGAGCATAATTCACCCCTCCACTTT. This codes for CASSLGAGEHNSPLHF.

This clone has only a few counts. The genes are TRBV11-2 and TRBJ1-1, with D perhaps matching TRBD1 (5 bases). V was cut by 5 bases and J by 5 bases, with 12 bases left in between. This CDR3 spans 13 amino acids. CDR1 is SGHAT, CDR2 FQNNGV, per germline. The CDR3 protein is CASSPVGATEAFF. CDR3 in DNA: TGTGCCAGCAGCCCGGTTGGGGCGACTGAAGCTTTCTTT.

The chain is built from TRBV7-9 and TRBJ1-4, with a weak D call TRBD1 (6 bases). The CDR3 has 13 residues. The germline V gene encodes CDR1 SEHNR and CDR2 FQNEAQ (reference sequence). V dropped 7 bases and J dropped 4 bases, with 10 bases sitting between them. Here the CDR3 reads CASIGQNNEKLFF. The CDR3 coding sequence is TGTGCCAGCATCGGACAGAATAATGAAAAACTGTTTTTT. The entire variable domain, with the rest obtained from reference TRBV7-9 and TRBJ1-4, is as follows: DTGVSQNPRHKITKRGQNVTFRCDPISEHNRLYWYRQTLGQGPEFLTYFQNEAQLEKSRLLSDRFSAERPKGSFSTLEIQRTEQGDSAMYLCASIGQNNEKLFFGSGTQLSVL.

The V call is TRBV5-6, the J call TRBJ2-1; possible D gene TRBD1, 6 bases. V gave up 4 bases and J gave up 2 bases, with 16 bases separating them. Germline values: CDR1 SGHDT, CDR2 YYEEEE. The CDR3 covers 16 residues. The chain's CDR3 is CASSLPGRGAYNEQFF. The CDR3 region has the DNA TGTGCCAGCAGCCTACCCGGCAGGGGTGCCTACAATGAGCAGTTCTTC.

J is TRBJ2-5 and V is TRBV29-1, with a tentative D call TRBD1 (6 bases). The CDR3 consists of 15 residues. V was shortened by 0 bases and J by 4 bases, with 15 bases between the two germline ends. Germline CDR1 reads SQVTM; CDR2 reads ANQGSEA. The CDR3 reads CSVEDPTGGRETQYF. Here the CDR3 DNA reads TGCAGCGTTGAAGATCCGACAGGTGGACGAGAGACCCAGTACTTC.

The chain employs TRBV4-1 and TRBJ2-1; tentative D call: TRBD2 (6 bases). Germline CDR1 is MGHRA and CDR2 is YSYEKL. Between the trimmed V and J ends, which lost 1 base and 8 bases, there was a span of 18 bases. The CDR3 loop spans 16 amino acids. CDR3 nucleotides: TGCGCCAGCAGCCAAGTGGACGTTTCTGGGGGGTATGAGCAGTTCTTC. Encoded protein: CASSQVDVSGGYEQFF.

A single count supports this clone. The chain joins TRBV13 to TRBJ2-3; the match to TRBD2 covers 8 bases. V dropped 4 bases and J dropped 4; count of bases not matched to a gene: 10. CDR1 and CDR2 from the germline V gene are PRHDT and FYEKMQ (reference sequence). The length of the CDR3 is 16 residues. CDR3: CASSWVTGGLADTQYF. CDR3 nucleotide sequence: TGTGCCAGCAGCTGGGTCACGGGGGGGCTCGCAGATACGCAGTATTTT.

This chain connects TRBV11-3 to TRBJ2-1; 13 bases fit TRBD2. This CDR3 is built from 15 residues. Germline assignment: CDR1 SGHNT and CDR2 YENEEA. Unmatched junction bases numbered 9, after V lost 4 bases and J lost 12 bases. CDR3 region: CASSYGTSGARGQFF. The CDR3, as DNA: TGTGCCAGCAGCTACGGGACTAGCGGGGCCCGGGGGCAGTTCTTC.

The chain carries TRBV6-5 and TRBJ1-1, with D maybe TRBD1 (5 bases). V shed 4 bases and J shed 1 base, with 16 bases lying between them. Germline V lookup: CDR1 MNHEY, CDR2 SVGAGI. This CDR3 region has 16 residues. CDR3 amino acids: CASSFTGGAGNTEAFF. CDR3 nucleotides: TGTGCCAGCAGTTTCACAGGCGGCGCTGGGAACACTGAAGCTTTCTTT.

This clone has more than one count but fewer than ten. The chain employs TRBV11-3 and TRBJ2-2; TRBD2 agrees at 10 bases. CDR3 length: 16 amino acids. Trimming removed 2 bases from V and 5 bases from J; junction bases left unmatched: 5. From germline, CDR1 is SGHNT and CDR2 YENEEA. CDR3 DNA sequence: TGTGCCAGCAGCTTACGCCCTAGCGGGAGTACCGGGGAGCTGTTTTTT. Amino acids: CASSLRPSGSTGELFF.

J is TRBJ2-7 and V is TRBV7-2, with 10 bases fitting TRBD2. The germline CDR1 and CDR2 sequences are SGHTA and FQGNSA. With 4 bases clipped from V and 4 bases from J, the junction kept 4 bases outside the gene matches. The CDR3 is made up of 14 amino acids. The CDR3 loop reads CASSSVAGGYEQYF. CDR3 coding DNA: TGTGCCAGCAGCTCAGTAGCGGGGGGTTACGAGCAGTACTTC.

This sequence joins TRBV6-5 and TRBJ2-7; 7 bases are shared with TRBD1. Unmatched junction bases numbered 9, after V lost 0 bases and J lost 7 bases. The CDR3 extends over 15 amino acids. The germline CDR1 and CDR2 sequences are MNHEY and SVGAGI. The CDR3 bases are TGTGCCAGCAGTTACTCGTGGAAGGGGGCAGGAGAGCAGTACTTC. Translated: CASSYSWKGAGEQYF.

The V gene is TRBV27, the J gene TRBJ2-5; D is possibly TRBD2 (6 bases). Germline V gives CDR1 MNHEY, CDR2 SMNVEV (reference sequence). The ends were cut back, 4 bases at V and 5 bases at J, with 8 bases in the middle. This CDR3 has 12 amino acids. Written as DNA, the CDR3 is TGTGCCAGCAGTTCCGGGAGTGAGACCCAGTACTTC. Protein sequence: CASSSGSETQYF.

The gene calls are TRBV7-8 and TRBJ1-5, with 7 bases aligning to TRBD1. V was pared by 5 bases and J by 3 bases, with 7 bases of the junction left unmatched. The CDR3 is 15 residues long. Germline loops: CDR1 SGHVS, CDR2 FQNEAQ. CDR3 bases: TGTGCCAGCAGCCTGCGGGACAGCCTCAATCAGCCCCAGCATTTT. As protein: CASSLRDSLNQPQHF.

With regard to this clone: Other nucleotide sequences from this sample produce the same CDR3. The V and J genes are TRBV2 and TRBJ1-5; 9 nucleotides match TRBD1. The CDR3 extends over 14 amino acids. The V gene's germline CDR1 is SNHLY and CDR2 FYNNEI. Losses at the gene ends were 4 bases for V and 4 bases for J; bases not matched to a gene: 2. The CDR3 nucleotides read TGTGCCAGCAGTGTGGGGACAGGGAATCAGCCCCAGCATTTT. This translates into CASSVGTGNQPQHF. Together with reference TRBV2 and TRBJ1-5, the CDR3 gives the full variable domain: EPEVTQTPSHQVTQMGQEVILRCVPISNHLYFYWYRQILGQKVEFLVSFYNNEISEKSEIFDDQFSVERPDGSNFTLKIRSTKLEDSAMYFCASSVGTGNQPQHFGDGTRLSIL.

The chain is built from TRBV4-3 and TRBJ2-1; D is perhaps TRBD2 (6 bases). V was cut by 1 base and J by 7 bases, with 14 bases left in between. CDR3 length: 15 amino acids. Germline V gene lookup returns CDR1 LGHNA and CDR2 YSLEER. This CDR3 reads CASSQAGRGFNEQFF. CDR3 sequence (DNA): TGCGCCAGCAGCCAAGCAGGGCGGGGCTTTAATGAGCAGTTCTTC.

Here the CDR3 reads CAISNRGREEKLFF. DNA for the CDR3: TGTGCCATCAGCAACAGGGGGCGGGAGGAAAAACTGTTTTTT. The rearrangement joins TRBV10-3 to TRBJ1-4, with 9 bases matching TRBD1. CDR1 and CDR2 from the germline V gene are ENHRY and SYGVKD. The V and J ends lost 6 bases and 8 bases, in that order; junction bases with no gene match: 7. This CDR3 spans 14 amino acids.

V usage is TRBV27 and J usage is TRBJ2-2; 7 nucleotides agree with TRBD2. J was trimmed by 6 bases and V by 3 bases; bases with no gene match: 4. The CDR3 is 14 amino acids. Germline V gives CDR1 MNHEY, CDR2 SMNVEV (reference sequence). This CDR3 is CASSFRRESGELFF. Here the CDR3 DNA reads TGTGCCAGCAGTTTCAGGCGGGAGTCCGGGGAGCTGTTTTTT.

CDR3 loop: CATRTAGRGEQYF. CDR3 nucleotides: TGTGCCACCCGGACAGCCGGTCGGGGCGAGCAGTACTTC. The rearrangement joins TRBV19 to TRBJ2-7; a weak D match, TRBD1 (6 bases). CDR1 and CDR2 from the germline V gene are LNHDA and SQIVND (reference sequence). The CDR3 consists of 13 residues. The ends were cut back, 10 bases at V and 6 bases at J, with 19 bases in the middle.

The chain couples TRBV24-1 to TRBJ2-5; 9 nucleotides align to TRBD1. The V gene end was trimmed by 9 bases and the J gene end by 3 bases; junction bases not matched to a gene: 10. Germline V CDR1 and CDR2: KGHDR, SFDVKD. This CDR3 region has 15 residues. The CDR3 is CATGGWDRVKETQYF. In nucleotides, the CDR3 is TGTGCCACCGGTGGATGGGACAGGGTTAAAGAGACCCAGTACTTC.

DNA for the CDR3: TGCGCCAGCAGCTTGGCACGGCAGGCCCAAGAGACCCAGTACTTC. The encoded protein is CASSLARQAQETQYF. This chain links TRBV5-1 with TRBJ2-5; D unresolved. Germline values: CDR1 SGHRS, CDR2 YFSETQ. V gave up 0 bases and J gave up 1 base, with 10 bases separating them. There are 15 residues in the CDR3.